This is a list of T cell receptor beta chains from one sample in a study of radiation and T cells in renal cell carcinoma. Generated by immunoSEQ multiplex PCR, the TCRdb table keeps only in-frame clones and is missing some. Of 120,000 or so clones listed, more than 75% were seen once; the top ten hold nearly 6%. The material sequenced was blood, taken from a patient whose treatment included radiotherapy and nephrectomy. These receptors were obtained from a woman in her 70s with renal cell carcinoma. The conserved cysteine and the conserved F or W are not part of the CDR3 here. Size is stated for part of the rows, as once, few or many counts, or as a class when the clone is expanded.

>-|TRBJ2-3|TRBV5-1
ASSLEPSGGTHTDTQY
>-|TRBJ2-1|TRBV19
ASSRESSYNEQF
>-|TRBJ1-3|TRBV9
ASSAGLLGSGNTIY
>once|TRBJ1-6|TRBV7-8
ASRPPNTLGGPLH
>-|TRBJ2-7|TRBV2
ASSDAGASSYEQY
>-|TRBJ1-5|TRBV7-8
ASSLEQGRGQPQH
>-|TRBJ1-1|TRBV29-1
SVSFGTGHAEAF
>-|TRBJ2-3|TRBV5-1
ASSLWTGSTDTQY
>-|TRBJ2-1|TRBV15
ATSRDQAIRGGLGEQF
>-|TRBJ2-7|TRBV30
AWSGQGYEQY
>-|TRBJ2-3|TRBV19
ASSTTSATTDTQY
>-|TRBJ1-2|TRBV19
ATQDRGVYGYT
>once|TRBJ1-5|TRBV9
ASTPRGLGYSNQPQH
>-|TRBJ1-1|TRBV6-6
ASRPDKNTEAF
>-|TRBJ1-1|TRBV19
ASSVNRVEAF
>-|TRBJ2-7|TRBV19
ASSPRGTGGYEQY
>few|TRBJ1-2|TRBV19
ASSGDRGRGGYT
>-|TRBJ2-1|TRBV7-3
ASSPGTSGGDRF
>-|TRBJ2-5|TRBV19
ASSGLAGGPDQETQY
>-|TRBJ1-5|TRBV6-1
ASSVSKQTSNQPQH
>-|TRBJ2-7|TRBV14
ASSQERTGPYEQY
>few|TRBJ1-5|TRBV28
ASSFGEQGPNQPQH
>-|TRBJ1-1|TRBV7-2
ASSRTGAEAF